The clone carrying this T cell receptor beta chain was observed a few times. This sample is drawn from a study of response to subunit inactivated influenza vaccine. CDR3 length equals 16 residues. Germline loops: CDR1 SQVTM, CDR2 ANQGSEA. V shed 6 bases and J 0 bases; nucleotides not matched to a gene: 8. TCRdb re-derived calls from the RT-PCR reads in MiXCR, one entry per CDR3 protein. The data hold 150,000 to 200,000 distinct CDR3 sequences, with 12% observed a single time. Another study also made use of these data, one on T cells expressing NK-cell markers. That paper states: The authors generated TCR beta cDNA through 5'RACE template switching with UMIs. Investigators obtained TCR beta repertoires from sorted CD3+CD56+NKG2C+, CD3+CD56+NKG2C- and CD3+CD56-NKG2C+ T cells. Sequenced donors, eight in total, included seven who were HCMV-seropositive and one who was seronegative. Each of six donors carried dominant NKG2C+ clonotypes accounting for about 1.0-7.0% of CD8+ T cells. In several donors, dominant clonotypes made up about 28.3-65% of CD3+CD56-NKG2C+ cells.

This specimen consisted of CD8+ T cells sorted from PBMCs, obtained about 11 days after vaccination. V is TRBV29-1 and J is TRBJ2-1; 10 bases fit TRBD2. This receptor was identified in a man aged 50 or older who received an inactivated influenza vaccine. CDR3 in amino acids: CSVPGLAGDSYNEQFF. DNA of the CDR3: TGCAGCGTCCCTGGGCTAGCGGGAGACTCCTACAATGAGCAGTTCTTC.